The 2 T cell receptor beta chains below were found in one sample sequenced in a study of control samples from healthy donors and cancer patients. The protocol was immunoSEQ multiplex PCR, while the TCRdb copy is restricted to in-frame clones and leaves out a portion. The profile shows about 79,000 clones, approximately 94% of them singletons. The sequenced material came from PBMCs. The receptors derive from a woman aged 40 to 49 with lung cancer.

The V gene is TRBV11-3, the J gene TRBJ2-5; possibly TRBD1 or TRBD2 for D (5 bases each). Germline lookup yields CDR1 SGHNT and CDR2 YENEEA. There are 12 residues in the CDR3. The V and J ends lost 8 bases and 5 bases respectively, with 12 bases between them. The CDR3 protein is CASSEGRETQYF. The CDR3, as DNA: TGTGCCAGCTCTGAGGGGCGGGAGACCCAGTACTTC. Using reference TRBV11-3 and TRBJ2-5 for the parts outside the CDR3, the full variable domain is EAGVVQSPRYKIIEKKQPVAFWCNPISGHNTLYWYLQNLGQGPELLIRYENEEAVDDSQLPKDRFSAERLKGVDSTLKIQPAELGDSAVYLCASSEGRETQYFGPGTRLLVL.

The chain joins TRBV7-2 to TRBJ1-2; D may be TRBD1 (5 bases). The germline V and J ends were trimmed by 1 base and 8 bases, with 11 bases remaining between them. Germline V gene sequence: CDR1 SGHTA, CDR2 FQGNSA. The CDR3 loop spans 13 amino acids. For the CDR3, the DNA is TGTGCCAGCAGCTTAGGAGCGGGGCAGGGCTACACCTTC. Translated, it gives CASSLGAGQGYTF.